A selection of T cell receptor beta chains follows, all from one sample in a study of vaccination and CD4 T cells after COVID-19. These receptors' targets are unknown. TCRdb ran MiXCR on the PCR reads and lists one entry per CDR3 protein. The sample has 9,000 to 13,000 distinct CDR3 sequences, 20% to 30% seen once. This material consisted of CD4+ T cells from blood, cultured in vitro, taken before SARS-CoV-2 vaccination. The receptors derive from a human donor who received a COVID-19 vaccine. The CDR3 runs from the conserved cysteine through the conserved F or W. The D gene is left open where the match is weak. Not every row has a clone size; where given, it reads once, few, many or a size class.

V gene	D gene	clone size	J gene	CDR3 DNA	CDR3 protein
TRBV10-3	TRBD1	.	TRBJ1-5	TGTGCCGTAAACTCCGACAGGGTGGGAATGGGCAATCAGCCCCAGCATTTT	CAVNSDRVGMGNQPQHF
TRBV12-3/TRBV12-4	.	.	TRBJ1-5	TGTGCCAGCAGTCCCGGGGGGTCGGGTCAGCCCCAGCATTTT	CASSPGGSGQPQHF
TRBV19	.	.	TRBJ2-5	TGTGCCAGTAGTAGACGGGAACAAGAGACCCAGTACTTC	CASSRREQETQYF
TRBV5-6	TRBD1	.	TRBJ2-3	TGTGCCAGCAGCCGGACAGGGGGATGGTCAGATACGCAGTATTTT	CASSRTGGWSDTQYF
TRBV2	.	few	TRBJ1-2	TGTGCCAGCAGGTGGCAGGGGAGAGGCTATGGCTACACCTTC	CASRWQGRGYGYTF
TRBV30	.	.	TRBJ1-5	TGTGCCTGGACGGCGGGTACCAATCAGCCCCAGCATTTT	CAWTAGTNQPQHF
TRBV2	TRBD1	.	TRBJ2-5	TGTGCCAGCAGTAAAAATAGATCTGGGACAGGGCCTCAAGAGACCCAGTACTTC	CASSKNRSGTGPQETQYF
TRBV4-2	.	few	TRBJ2-3	TGTGCCAGCAGCCAAGCAGATACGCAGTATTTT	CASSQADTQYF
TRBV4-2	.	.	TRBJ1-1	TGTGCCAGCAGCCCCCTACTAGGGGGTAAAGCTGAAGCTTTCTTT	CASSPLLGGKAEAFF
TRBV28	TRBD1	.	TRBJ1-6	TGTGCCAGCAGGACCGGACAGGGGGCAGTTTCACCCCTCCACTTT	CASRTGQGAVSPLHF
TRBV2	TRBD1	.	TRBJ2-7	TGTGCCAGCAGCGTAGACAGGGGCTACGAGCAGTACTTC	CASSVDRGYEQYF
TRBV6-1	.	few	TRBJ2-1	TGTGCCAGCAGAATTACCTGGACAGAATACAATGAGCAGTTCTTC	CASRITWTEYNEQFF
TRBV14	.	.	TRBJ1-2	TGTGCCAGCAGCGAAGGACCCTACTATGGCTACACCTTC	CASSEGPYYGYTF
TRBV15	.	.	TRBJ2-7	TGTGCCACCAGCAGAGATCGGTCAGTCGGGGGTGGGTGGGTAGCGGACTCCTACGAGCAGTACTTC	CATSRDRSVGGGWVADSYEQYF
TRBV6-5	TRBD2	few	TRBJ2-3	TGTGCCAGCAGTTCGTCGCCGGGACTAGCGGGGGGTGACACAGATACGCAGTATTTT	CASSSSPGLAGGDTDTQYF
TRBV5-1	.	.	TRBJ2-2	TGCGCCAGCAGCCTCGGGGTTAACACCGGGGAGCTGTTTTTT	CASSLGVNTGELFF
TRBV12-3/TRBV12-4	TRBD1	.	TRBJ2-7	TGTGCCAGCAGTTCGACAGGGGGCTTGAGCTACGAGCAGTACTTC	CASSSTGGLSYEQYF